This T cell receptor (beta chain) was captured in a study of blood T cell repertoires in COVID-19. Whole-study context: Donors in the United States, Italy and Spain gave samples during acute or convalescent COVID-19. PBMCs, B-cell-depleted T cells, or T cells provided the cDNA or gDNA that made up the material.

Using immunoSEQ multiplex PCR, the repertoire was profiled, and TCRdb retains in-frame clones only, with some absent. The sample includes about 27,000 clones, around four fifths of them seen just once. V lost 4 bases, J lost 0 bases, and 10 bases stayed unmatched. Germline assignment: CDR1 SGHNT and CDR2 YYREEE (reference sequence). This CDR3 spans 17 amino acids. The chain uses TRBV5-4 and TRBJ1-1; 9 nucleotides agree with TRBD1. The TCR sequence derives from a man between 65 and 85 years old with acute or convalescent COVID-19. Sequencing was carried out using peripheral blood. In nucleotides, the CDR3 is TGTGCCAGCAGCCCACCATATCGGACAGGGGTGAACACTGAAGCTTTCTTT. Its protein is CASSPPYRTGVNTEAFF.